The source of this T cell receptor beta chain is a study of blood T cell repertoires in COVID-19. At the level of the study: Sample material is recorded as cDNA or gDNA derived from T cells, B-cell-depleted T cells, or PBMCs.

Clones were read by immunoSEQ multiplex PCR, and TCRdb kept only the in-frame ones, dropping some. The sample lists some 150,000 clones; more than 80% were seen once. The germline CDR1 and CDR2 sequences are MDHEN and SYDVKM. This CDR3 has 15 amino acids. Trimming removed 8 bases from V and 4 bases from J, with 18 bases in between. Sequenced material: peripheral blood. The TCR comes from a man aged 50 to 59 with acute or convalescent COVID-19. This chain connects TRBV28 to TRBJ1-5, with D possibly matching TRBD1 (6 bases). The CDR3, as DNA: TGTGCCAGCGGCAGACAGGCTATAGGGAATCAGCCCCAGCATTTT. Residues: CASGRQAIGNQPQHF. The full variable domain, in which reference TRBV28 and TRBJ1-5 provide the parts outside the CDR3, is DVKVTQSSRYLVKRTGEKVFLECVQDMDHENMFWYRQDPGLGLRLIYFSYDVKMKEKGDIPEGYSVSREKKERFSLILESASTNQTSMYLCASGRQAIGNQPQHFGDGTRLSIL.